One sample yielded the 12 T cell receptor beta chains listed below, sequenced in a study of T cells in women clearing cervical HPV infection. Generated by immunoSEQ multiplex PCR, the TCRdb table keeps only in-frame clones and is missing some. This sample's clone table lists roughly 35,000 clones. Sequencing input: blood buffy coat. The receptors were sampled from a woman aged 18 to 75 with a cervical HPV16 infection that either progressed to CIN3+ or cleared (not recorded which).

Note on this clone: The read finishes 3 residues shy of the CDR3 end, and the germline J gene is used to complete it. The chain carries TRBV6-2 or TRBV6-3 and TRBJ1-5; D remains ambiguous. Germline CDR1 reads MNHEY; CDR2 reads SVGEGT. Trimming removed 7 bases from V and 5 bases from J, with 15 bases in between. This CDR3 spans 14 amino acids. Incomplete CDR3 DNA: TGTGCCAGCAATAGGGTACAGACCGATCAGCCC. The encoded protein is CASNRVQTDQP. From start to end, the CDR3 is CASNRVQTDQPQHF.

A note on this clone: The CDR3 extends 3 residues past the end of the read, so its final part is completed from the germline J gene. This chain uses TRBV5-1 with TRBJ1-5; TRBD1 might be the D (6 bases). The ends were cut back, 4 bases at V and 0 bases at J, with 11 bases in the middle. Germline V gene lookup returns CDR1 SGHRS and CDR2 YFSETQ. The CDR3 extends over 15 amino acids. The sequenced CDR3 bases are TGCGCCAGCAGCCCTGGACAGATTAGCAATCAGCCC. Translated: CASSPGQISNQP. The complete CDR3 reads CASSPGQISNQPQHF.

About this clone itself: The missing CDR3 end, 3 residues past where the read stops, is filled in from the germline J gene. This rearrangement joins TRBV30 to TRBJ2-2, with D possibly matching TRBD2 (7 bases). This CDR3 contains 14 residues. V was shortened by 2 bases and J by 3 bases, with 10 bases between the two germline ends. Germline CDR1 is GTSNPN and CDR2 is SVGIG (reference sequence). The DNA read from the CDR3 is TGTGCCTGGAGTAGGGGGGGGGACACCGGGGAG. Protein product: CAWSRGGDTGE. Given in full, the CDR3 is CAWSRGGDTGELFF.

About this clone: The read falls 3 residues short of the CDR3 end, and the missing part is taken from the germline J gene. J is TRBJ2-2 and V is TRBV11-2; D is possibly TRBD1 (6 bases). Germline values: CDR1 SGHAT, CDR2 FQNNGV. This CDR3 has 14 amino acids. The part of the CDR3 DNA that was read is TGTGCCAGCAGCCGGACAGCTTCTAATGAAAAG. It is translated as CASSRTASNEK. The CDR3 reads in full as CASSRTASNEKLFF.

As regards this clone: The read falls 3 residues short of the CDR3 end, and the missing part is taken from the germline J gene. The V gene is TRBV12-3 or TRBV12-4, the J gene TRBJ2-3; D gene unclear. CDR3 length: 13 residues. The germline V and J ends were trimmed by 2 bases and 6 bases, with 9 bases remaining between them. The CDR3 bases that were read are TGTGCCAGCAGTTTATCTCTCTCCGATACG. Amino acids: CASSLSLSDT. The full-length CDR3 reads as CASSLSLSDTQYF.

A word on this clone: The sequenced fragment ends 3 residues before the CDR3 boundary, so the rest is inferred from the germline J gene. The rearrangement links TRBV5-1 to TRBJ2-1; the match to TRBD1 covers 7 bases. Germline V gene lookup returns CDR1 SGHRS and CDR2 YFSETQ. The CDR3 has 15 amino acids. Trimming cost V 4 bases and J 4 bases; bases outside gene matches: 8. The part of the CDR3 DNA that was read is TGCGCCAGCAGCCCAGGGGGTTCCACGTACAATGAG. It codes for CASSPGGSTYNE. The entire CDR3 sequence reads CASSPGGSTYNEQFF.

CDR3 residues: CASSTQGVYNSPLHF. The sequenced CDR3 bases are TGTGCCAGTAGTACACAGGGAGTTTATAATTCACCC. This sequence joins TRBV19 and TRBJ1-6; TRBD1 might be the D (6 bases). The DNA ends 3 residues before the CDR3 does, and the rest of the CDR3 is filled in from the germline J gene. Trimming took off 4 bases at V and 4 bases at J, with 11 bases between the two ends. The CDR3 is made up of 15 amino acids. In germline, CDR1 is LNHDA, CDR2 SQIVND (reference sequence).

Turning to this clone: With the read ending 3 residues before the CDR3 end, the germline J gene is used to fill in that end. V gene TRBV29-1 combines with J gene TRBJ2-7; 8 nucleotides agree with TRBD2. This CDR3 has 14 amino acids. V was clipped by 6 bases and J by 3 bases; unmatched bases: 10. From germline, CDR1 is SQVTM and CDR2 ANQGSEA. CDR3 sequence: CSVSLGTSGYEQYF. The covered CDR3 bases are TGCAGCGTGAGCTTAGGGACTAGTGGCTACGAG.

Partial CDR3 DNA: TGTGCCAGCTCACCCCCATCAGGGTACTCCTACAATGAC. Its protein product is CASSPPSGYSYND. The whole CDR3 region reads CASSPPSGYSYNDYTF. The J gene is TRBJ1-2, the V gene TRBV18, with a tentative D call TRBD1 (5 bases). The CDR3 goes on 3 residues after the read ends, and that part is filled in from the germline J gene. The CDR3 length is 16 residues. CDR1 KGHSH and CDR2 LQKENI come from the germline V gene. The full variable domain, with the rest looked up from reference TRBV18 and TRBJ1-2, is NAGVMQNPRHLVRRRGQEARLRCSPMKGHSHVYWYRQLPEEGLKFMVYLQKENIIDESGMPKERFSAEFPKEGPSILRIQQVVRGDSAAYFCASSPPSGYSYNDYTFGSGTRLTVV.

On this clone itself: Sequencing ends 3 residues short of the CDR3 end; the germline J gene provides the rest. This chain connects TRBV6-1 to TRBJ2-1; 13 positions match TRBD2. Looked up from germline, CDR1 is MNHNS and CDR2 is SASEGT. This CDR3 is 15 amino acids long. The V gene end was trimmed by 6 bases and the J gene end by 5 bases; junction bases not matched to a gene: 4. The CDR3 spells CASSELAGGNNEQFF. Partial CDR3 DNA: TGTGCCAGCAGCGAACTAGCGGGGGGGAACAATGAG.

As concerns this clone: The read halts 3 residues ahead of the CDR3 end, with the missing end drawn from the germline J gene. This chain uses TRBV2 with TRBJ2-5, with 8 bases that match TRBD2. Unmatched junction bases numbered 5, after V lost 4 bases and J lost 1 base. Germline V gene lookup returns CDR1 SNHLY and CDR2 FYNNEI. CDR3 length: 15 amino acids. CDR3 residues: CASSGGGTSQETQYF. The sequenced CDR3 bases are TGTGCCAGCAGTGGGGGCGGGACTAGCCAAGAGACC.

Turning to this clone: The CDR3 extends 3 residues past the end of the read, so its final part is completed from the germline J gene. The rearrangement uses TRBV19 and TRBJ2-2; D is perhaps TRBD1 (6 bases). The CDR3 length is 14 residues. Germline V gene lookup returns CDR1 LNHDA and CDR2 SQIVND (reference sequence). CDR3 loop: CASSRTATNEKLFF. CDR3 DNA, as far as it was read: TGTGCCAGTAGTCGGACAGCAACTAATGAAAAG.